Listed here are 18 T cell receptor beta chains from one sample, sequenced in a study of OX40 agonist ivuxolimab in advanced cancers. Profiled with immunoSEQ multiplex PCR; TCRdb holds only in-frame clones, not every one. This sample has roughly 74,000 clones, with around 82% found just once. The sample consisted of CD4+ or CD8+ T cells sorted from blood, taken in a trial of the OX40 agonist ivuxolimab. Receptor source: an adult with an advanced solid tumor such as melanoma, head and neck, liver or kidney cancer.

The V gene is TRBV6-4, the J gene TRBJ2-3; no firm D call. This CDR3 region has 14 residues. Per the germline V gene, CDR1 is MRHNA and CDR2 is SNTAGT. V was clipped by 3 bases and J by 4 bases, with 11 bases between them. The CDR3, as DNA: TGTGCCAGCAGTGAAGCTGGGCTCTCAGATACGCAGTATTTT. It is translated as CASSEAGLSDTQYF.

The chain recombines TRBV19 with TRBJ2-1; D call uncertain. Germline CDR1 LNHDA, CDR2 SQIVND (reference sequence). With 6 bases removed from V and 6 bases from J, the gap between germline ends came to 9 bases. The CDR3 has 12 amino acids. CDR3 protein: CASSRNVNEQFF. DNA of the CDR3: TGTGCCAGTAGCCGAAATGTCAATGAGCAGTTCTTC.

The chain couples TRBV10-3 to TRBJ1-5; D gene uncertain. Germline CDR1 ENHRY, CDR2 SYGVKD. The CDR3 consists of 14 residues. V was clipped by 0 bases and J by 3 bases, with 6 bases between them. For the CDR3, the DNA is TGTGCCATCAGTGAGTCCAGCGACAATCAGCCCCAGCATTTT. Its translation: CAISESSDNQPQHF.

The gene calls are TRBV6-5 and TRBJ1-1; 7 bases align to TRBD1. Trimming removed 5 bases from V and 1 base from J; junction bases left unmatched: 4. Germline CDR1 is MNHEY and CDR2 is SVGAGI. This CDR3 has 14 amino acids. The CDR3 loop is CASSGGQRNTEAFF. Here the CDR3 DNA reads TGTGCCAGCAGTGGGGGACAGAGGAACACTGAAGCTTTCTTT.

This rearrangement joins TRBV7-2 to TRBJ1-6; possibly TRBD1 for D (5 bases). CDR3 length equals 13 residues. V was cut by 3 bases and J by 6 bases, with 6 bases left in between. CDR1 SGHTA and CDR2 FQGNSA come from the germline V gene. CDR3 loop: CASSFQGNSPLHF. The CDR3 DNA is TGTGCCAGCAGCTTCCAGGGTAATTCACCCCTCCACTTT. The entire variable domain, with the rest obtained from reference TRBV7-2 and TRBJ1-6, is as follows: GAGVSQSPSNKVTEKGKDVELRCDPISGHTALYWYRQSLGQGLEFLIYFQGNSAPDKSGLPSDRFSAERTGGSVSTLTIQRTQQEDSAVYLCASSFQGNSPLHFGNGTRLTVT.

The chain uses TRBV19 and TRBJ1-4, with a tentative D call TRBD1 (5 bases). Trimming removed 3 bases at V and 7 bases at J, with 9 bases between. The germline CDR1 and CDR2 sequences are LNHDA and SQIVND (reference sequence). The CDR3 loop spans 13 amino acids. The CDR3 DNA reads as TGTGCCAGTAGTATTCGGGACCCTGAAAAACTGTTTTTT. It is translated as CASSIRDPEKLFF.

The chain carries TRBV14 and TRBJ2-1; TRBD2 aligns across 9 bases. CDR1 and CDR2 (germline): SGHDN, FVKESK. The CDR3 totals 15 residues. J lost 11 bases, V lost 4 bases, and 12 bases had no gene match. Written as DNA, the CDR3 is TGTGCCAGCAGCCGCGGCATTAGCGGGAGTGAGAAGCAGTTCTTC. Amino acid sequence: CASSRGISGSEKQFF.

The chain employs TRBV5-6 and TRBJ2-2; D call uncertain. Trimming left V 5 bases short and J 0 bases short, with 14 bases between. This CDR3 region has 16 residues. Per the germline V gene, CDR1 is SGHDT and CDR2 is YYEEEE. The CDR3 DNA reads TGTGCCAGCAGTCGGGTAGGGCGCTCGAACACCGGGGAGCTGTTTTTT. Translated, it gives CASSRVGRSNTGELFF.

CDR3 residues: CASSSADWTSGRPTGELFF. The CDR3 DNA follows: TGTGCCAGCAGCTCTGCGGACTGGACTAGCGGGAGGCCCACCGGGGAGCTGTTTTTT. This chain joins TRBV5-5 and TRBJ2-2, with 14 bases identical to TRBD2. V shed 3 bases, J shed 4 bases, and the junction held 11 bases outside the gene matches. The V gene's germline CDR1 is SGHKS and CDR2 YYEKEE (reference sequence). The CDR3 covers 19 residues.

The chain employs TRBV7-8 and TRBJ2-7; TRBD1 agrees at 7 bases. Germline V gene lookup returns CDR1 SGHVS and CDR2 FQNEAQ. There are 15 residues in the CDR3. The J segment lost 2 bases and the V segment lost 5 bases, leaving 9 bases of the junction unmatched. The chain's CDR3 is CASSTPGGSAYEQYF. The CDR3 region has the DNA TGTGCCAGCAGCACGCCAGGGGGTAGTGCCTACGAGCAGTACTTC.

The CDR3 spells CASTSGTQGNTEAFF. DNA for the CDR3: TGTGCCAGCACTAGTGGCACCCAAGGTAACACTGAAGCTTTCTTT. The V gene is TRBV6-1, the J gene TRBJ1-1; no reliable D call. The CDR3 totals 15 residues. Germline V lookup: CDR1 MNHNS, CDR2 SASEGT. V shed 7 bases and J shed 2 bases, with 17 bases lying between them.

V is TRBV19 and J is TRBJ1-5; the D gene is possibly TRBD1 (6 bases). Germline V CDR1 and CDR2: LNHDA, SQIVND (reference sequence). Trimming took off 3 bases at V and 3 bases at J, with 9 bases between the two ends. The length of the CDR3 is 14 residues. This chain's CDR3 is CASSIRGHNQPQHF. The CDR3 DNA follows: TGTGCCAGTAGTATCAGGGGTCACAATCAGCCCCAGCATTTT.

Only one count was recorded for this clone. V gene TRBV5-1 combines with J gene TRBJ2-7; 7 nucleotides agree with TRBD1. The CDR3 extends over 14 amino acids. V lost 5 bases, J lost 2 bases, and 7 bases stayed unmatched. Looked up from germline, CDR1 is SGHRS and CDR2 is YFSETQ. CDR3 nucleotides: TGCGCCAGCAGTTACAGGGGAAACACCTACGAGCAGTACTTC. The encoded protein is CASSYRGNTYEQYF.

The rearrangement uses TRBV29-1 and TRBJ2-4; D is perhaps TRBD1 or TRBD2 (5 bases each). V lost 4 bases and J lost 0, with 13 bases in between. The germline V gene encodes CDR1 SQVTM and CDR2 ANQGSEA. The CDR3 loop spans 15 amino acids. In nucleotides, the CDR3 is TGCAGCGTTGGGGGGTCCCGGTTAGCCAAAAACATTCAGTACTTC. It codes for CSVGGSRLAKNIQYF.

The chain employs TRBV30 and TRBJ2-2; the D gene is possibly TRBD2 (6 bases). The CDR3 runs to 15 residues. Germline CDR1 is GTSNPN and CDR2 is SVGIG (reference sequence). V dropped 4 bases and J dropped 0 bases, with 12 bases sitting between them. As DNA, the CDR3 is TGTGCCTGGACCTTCGGGGGTGCGAACACCGGGGAGCTGTTTTTT. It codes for CAWTFGGANTGELFF. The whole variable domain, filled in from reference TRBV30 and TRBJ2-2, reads SQTIHQWPATLVQPVGSPLSLECTVEGTSNPNLYWYRQAAGRGLQLLFYSVGIGQISSEVPQNLSASRPQDRQFILSSKKLLLSDSGFYLCAWTFGGANTGELFFGEGSRLTVL.

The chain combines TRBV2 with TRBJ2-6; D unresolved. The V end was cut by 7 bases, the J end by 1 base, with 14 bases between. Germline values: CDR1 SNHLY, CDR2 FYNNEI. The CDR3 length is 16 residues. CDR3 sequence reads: CASIRAVSSGANVLTF. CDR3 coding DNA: TGTGCCAGCATTCGGGCGGTGTCATCTGGGGCCAACGTCCTGACTTTC.

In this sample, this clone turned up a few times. The CDR3: CASTPAGPGNYGYTF. DNA for the CDR3: TGTGCCAGTACCCCCGCCGGCCCGGGAAACTATGGCTACACCTTC. This chain connects TRBV19 to TRBJ1-2; the D is unclear. V lost 7 bases to trimming and J lost 2 bases, with 17 bases between them. The CDR3 runs to 15 residues. From germline, CDR1 is LNHDA and CDR2 SQIVND (reference sequence).

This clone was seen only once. The DNA of the CDR3 is TGTGCCAGCAGCTTAGGCCAGGGTGAGACCCAGTACTTC. Its translation is CASSLGQGETQYF. The chain has TRBV7-6 and TRBJ2-5; possibly TRBD1 for D (5 bases). With 1 base removed from V and 5 bases from J, the gap between germline ends came to 8 bases. This CDR3 contains 13 residues. Germline-derived CDR1 and CDR2 are SGHVS and FNYEAQ.